The 26 T cell receptor beta chains presented below share a single source sample, sequenced in a study of CD8+CD57+ T cells in acquired aplastic anemia. Genomic DNA, serving as template, underwent TCR beta VDJ and CDR3 profiling. TCRdb re-derived calls from the reads in MiXCR, one entry per CDR3 protein. Here the sample spans about 160,000 distinct CDR3 sequences, around 45% being singletons. Sequencing input: sorted CD4+, CD8+, or CD8+CD57+ T cells (not recorded which) from PBMCs. The receptors derive from a human donor in good health.

Of note for this clonotype: A much larger clone lies a single base off, so this may be a read error. The V gene is TRBV5-1, the J gene TRBJ2-5, with D possibly being TRBD1 (6 bases). This CDR3 has 16 amino acids. Germline V gives CDR1 SGHRS, CDR2 YFSETQ. The CDR3 loop reads CASSLRPPDSQGTQYF. As DNA, the CDR3 is TGCGCCAGCAGCTTACGACCCCCGGACAGCCAAGGGACCCAGTACTTC. Combining the CDR3 with reference TRBV5-1 and TRBJ2-5 gives the whole variable domain KAGVTQTPRYLIKTRGQQVTLSCSPISGHRSVSWYQQTPGQGLQFLFEYFSETQRNKGNFPGRFSGRQFSNSRSEMNVSTLELGDSALYLCASSLRPPDSQGTQYFGPGTRLLVL.

This clonotype was counted many times. The chain links TRBV7-3 to TRBJ1-1; D not resolved. This CDR3 region has 13 residues. Germline CDR1 and CDR2: SGHTA and FQGTGA. Trimming stripped 1 base from V and 4 bases from J, with 7 bases between. CDR3 sequence (DNA): TGTGCCAGCAGCTTAAACACGCGCACTGAAGCTTTCTTT. It translates to CASSLNTRTEAFF. The variable domain in full, completed from reference TRBV7-3 and TRBJ1-1, reads GAGVSQTPSNKVTEKGKYVELRCDPISGHTALYWYRQSLGQGPEFLIYFQGTGAADDSGLPNDRFFAVRPEGSVSTLKIQRTERGDSAVYLCASSLNTRTEAFFGQGTRLTVV.

This clonotype was counted once. This chain joins TRBV6-4 and TRBJ2-7; a weak D match, TRBD1 (5 bases). The ends were cut back, 5 bases at V and 0 bases at J, with 11 bases in the middle. The CDR3 loop spans 14 amino acids. Germline assignment: CDR1 MRHNA and CDR2 SNTAGT. CDR3 sequence reads: CASSLHGASYEQYF. CDR3 DNA: TGTGCCAGCAGTCTCCATGGGGCCTCCTACGAGCAGTACTTC.

This rearrangement joins TRBV2 to TRBJ2-7; perhaps D is TRBD1 or TRBD2 (6 bases each). Germline lookup yields CDR1 SNHLY and CDR2 FYNNEI. This CDR3 spans 14 amino acids. CDR3 DNA: TGTGCAATCGAGGGAGGACAGTCGGGCTACGAGCAGTACTTC. Protein product: CAIEGGQSGYEQYF.

The chain combines TRBV12-3 or TRBV12-4 with TRBJ2-3, with 10 bases aligning to TRBD2. Germline trimming cut 7 bases from V and 4 bases from J; bases unmatched to any gene: 11. This CDR3 spans 16 amino acids. CDR3 nucleotide sequence: TGTGCCAGCAAAGATGGGCTAGCGGGAGTTTCAGATACGCAGTATTTT. This gives the protein CASKDGLAGVSDTQYF.

The rearrangement links TRBV19 to TRBJ2-2, with TRBD2 as a possible D gene (5 bases). CDR1 is LNHDA, CDR2 SQIVND, per germline (reference sequence). The CDR3 totals 15 residues. The V end was cut by 3 bases, the J end by 2 bases, with 10 bases between. This CDR3 is CASSMARLNTGELFF. CDR3 nucleotides: TGTGCCAGTAGTATGGCCAGACTAAACACCGGGGAGCTGTTTTTT.

This clonotype was picked up many times. V and J are TRBV4-2 and TRBJ2-1; TRBD2 agrees at 9 bases. The ends lost 7 bases at V and 12 bases at J; junction bases unmatched: 13. This CDR3 contains 14 residues. CDR1 is LGHNA, CDR2 YNFKEQ, per germline. The CDR3 loop is CASTNPGSGGPQFF. Here the CDR3 DNA reads TGTGCCAGCACGAACCCGGGCAGCGGGGGGCCGCAGTTCTTC.

At least ten counts were recorded for this clonotype. V usage is TRBV10-3 and J usage is TRBJ1-4; a possible D gene is TRBD1 (5 bases). The CDR3 consists of 15 residues. The V end was cut by 0 bases, the J end by 7 bases, with 12 bases between. Germline lookup yields CDR1 ENHRY and CDR2 SYGVKD. CDR3 bases: TGTGCCATCAGTGAGTCTAGGGGAGCAGGTGAAAAACTGTTTTTT. Translation: CAISESRGAGEKLFF.

The chain has TRBV19 and TRBJ1-2, with D possibly TRBD1 on 6 matching bases. The CDR3 is 15 amino acids. With 5 bases removed from V and 8 bases from J, the gap between germline ends came to 21 bases. CDR1 is LNHDA, CDR2 SQIVND, per germline (reference sequence). The CDR3 protein is CASSPTWDITDGYTF. The CDR3 DNA sequence: TGTGCCAGTAGTCCAACTTGGGACATTACTGACGGCTACACCTTC.

Many counts were recorded for this clonotype. The V gene is TRBV4-2, the J gene TRBJ2-5, with 9 bases matching TRBD2. V shed 1 base, J shed 5 bases, and the junction held 17 bases outside the gene matches. CDR3 length: 19 amino acids. The germline gives CDR1 LGHNA, CDR2 YNFKEQ. The CDR3 DNA reads as TGTGCCAGCAGCCAAGGAACGTTGAGCGCGGGGGGGCCAGTGGAGACCCAGTACTTC. It encodes CASSQGTLSAGGPVETQYF.

The chain uses TRBV15 and TRBJ2-3, with TRBD2 matching over 11 bases. This CDR3 has 16 amino acids. Trimming removed 6 bases from V and 2 bases from J; junction bases left unmatched: 7. CDR1 and CDR2 from the germline V gene are LNHNV and YYDKDF (reference sequence). The CDR3 bases are TGTGCCACCAGTGGGGGACTAGCGGATTACACAGATACGCAGTATTTT. This encodes CATSGGLADYTDTQYF.

Only one count was recorded for this clonotype. This chain joins TRBV10-3 and TRBJ2-2; a possible D gene is TRBD2 (6 bases). This CDR3 is 15 amino acids long. Trimming pared 4 bases from V and 5 bases from J, leaving 14 bases between. Germline V gene data show CDR1 as ENHRY and CDR2 as SYGVKD. CDR3: CAISGDSEETGELFF. CDR3 DNA sequence: TGTGCCATCAGTGGGGACTCAGAGGAGACCGGGGAGCTGTTTTTT.

On this clonotype: A much larger clone differs from this one at a single base, so this may be a read error. V is TRBV5-1 and J is TRBJ2-2; 7 bases fit TRBD2. The CDR3 has 15 residues. Germline trimming cut 6 bases from V and 4 bases from J; bases unmatched to any gene: 9. Germline assignment: CDR1 SGHRS and CDR2 YFSETQ. The CDR3 sequence is CASKSGTGGTGELFF. The CDR3 region has the DNA TGCGCCAGCAAAAGCGGGACTGGGGGCACCGGGGAGCTGTTTTTT.

In its sample, this clonotype was seen many times. The J gene is TRBJ2-1, the V gene TRBV5-4; 15 positions agree with TRBD2. Germline V gene sequence: CDR1 SGHNT, CDR2 YYREEE (reference sequence). The CDR3 spans 18 residues. J lost 0 bases, V lost 4 bases, and 5 bases had no gene match. The CDR3 sequence: CASSVGLAGGYSYNEQFF. The CDR3 DNA follows: TGTGCCAGCAGCGTGGGACTAGCGGGAGGCTACTCCTACAATGAGCAGTTCTTC.

Of note for this clonotype: A single base separates this from a much larger clone, so it may be a read error. The chain carries TRBV5-1 and TRBJ2-1, with D perhaps assigned TRBD1 or TRBD2 (7 bases each). CDR3 size: 16 residues. Trimming took 4 bases from V and 1 from J, leaving 15 bases between them. From germline, CDR1 is SGHRS and CDR2 YFSETQ. The CDR3 region is CASSLSRGGSYNEQFF. As DNA, the CDR3 is TGCGCCAGCAGCCTAAGCAGGGGGGGATCCTACAATGAGCAGTTCTTC.

The V call is TRBV24-1, the J call TRBJ2-2; D ambiguous. V lost 9 bases and J 2 bases, leaving 9 bases between the germline ends. The CDR3 totals 13 residues. In germline, CDR1 is KGHDR, CDR2 SFDVKD. The CDR3 nucleotides are TGTGCCACCGCAGTGAGAAACACCGGGGAGCTGTTTTTT. It is translated as CATAVRNTGELFF.

This chain links TRBV4-1 with TRBJ2-7; D is perhaps TRBD2 (5 bases). CDR1 MGHRA and CDR2 YSYEKL come from the germline V gene. V dropped 1 base and J dropped 0 bases, with 10 bases sitting between them. The CDR3 runs 15 residues. This CDR3 is CASSQVSGSSYEQYF. CDR3 nucleotide sequence: TGCGCCAGCAGCCAAGTATCGGGGAGCTCCTACGAGCAGTACTTC.

This chain links TRBV24-1 with TRBJ2-7, with D possibly being TRBD1 (6 bases). The CDR3 runs to 13 residues. CDR1 and CDR2 (germline): KGHDR, SFDVKD. The V end was cut by 1 base, the J end by 4 bases, with 7 bases between. The CDR3, as DNA: TGTGCCACCAGTGATTTCACAGGGTACGAGCAGTACTTC. Translated, it gives CATSDFTGYEQYF.

The V call is TRBV20-1, the J call TRBJ2-2, with TRBD1 matching over 8 bases. Germline CDR1 and CDR2: DFQATT and SNEGSKA (reference sequence). The junction had 6 bases not matched to a gene; V was cut back by 5 bases and J by 4 bases. CDR3 size: 14 residues. In DNA, the CDR3 is TGCAGTGCTTACGGACAGGGCCGCACCGGGGAGCTGTTTTTT. Translated, it gives CSAYGQGRTGELFF.

The chain has TRBV7-6 and TRBJ2-2; D remains unclear. Germline values: CDR1 SGHVS, CDR2 FNYEAQ. With 5 bases removed from V and 4 bases from J, the gap between germline ends came to 8 bases. The CDR3 is 13 residues long. This CDR3 reads CASSRDLTGELFF. The CDR3 DNA is TGTGCCAGCAGCCGAGACCTCACCGGGGAGCTGTTTTTT.

The rearrangement links TRBV6-1 to TRBJ2-1; a possible D gene is TRBD1 (6 bases). V dropped 6 bases and J dropped 9 bases, with 21 bases sitting between them. Germline lookup yields CDR1 MNHNS and CDR2 SASEGT. CDR3 size: 15 residues. CDR3 sequence: CASRATPQGSREQFF. In DNA form, the CDR3 reads TGTGCCAGCAGGGCTACCCCCCAGGGGTCTCGTGAGCAGTTCTTC.

V is TRBV30 and J is TRBJ1-1; D gene unclear. V dropped 3 bases and J dropped 1 base, with 12 bases sitting between them. CDR3 length equals 14 residues. Per germline, CDR1 GTSNPN and CDR2 SVGIG (reference sequence). CDR3 DNA sequence: TGTGCCTGGAGCCTCGTCCCGCAGAACACTGAAGCTTTCTTT. Translation gives CAWSLVPQNTEAFF.

The V and J genes are TRBV19 and TRBJ1-6; 7 nucleotides align to TRBD1. The CDR3 has 15 amino acids. Germline lookup yields CDR1 LNHDA and CDR2 SQIVND (reference sequence). Trimming took 3 bases from V and 7 from J; bases not matched to a gene: 6. CDR3 coding DNA: TGTGCCAGTAGTATGACAGGGACGGGGAATTCACCCCTCCACTTT. Residues: CASSMTGTGNSPLHF.

There are many counts of this clonotype. The chain employs TRBV20-1 and TRBJ2-7; D possibly uses TRBD1 or TRBD2 (5 bases each). The CDR3 has 13 residues. Trimming removed 4 bases from V and 4 bases from J, with 14 bases in between. Germline lookup yields CDR1 DFQATT and CDR2 SNEGSKA (reference sequence). The CDR3 bases are TGCAGTGCTATATCCAGGGAGCTTTACGAGCAGTACTTC. This codes for CSAISRELYEQYF.

In this sample, this clonotype turned up many times. The chain is built from TRBV7-8 and TRBJ2-1; D gene ambiguous. Germline loops: CDR1 SGHVS, CDR2 FQNEAQ. The CDR3 covers 12 residues. Trimming took off 1 base at V and 12 bases at J, with 10 bases between the two ends. CDR3 nucleotide sequence: TGTGCCAGCAGCTTAGGGTCGATTGGGCAGTTCTTC. This sequence encodes CASSLGSIGQFF.

This chain connects TRBV7-9 to TRBJ2-7; the D is unclear. V was shortened by 5 bases and J by 0 bases, with 11 bases between the two germline ends. The CDR3 is 14 amino acids. Germline V CDR1 and CDR2: SEHNR, FQNEAQ (reference sequence). CDR3 residues: CASSTLVSSYEQYF. CDR3 nucleotides: TGTGCCAGCAGCACCCTAGTGAGCTCCTACGAGCAGTACTTC.